The 7 T cell receptor beta chains below all came from one sample that was sequenced in a study of blood T cell repertoires in COVID-19. Assay: immunoSEQ multiplex PCR; the TCRdb copy retains only in-frame clones and omits some. In the table there are about 400,000 clones, under 90% of which are singletons. The sample was PBMCs or T cells enriched from blood (not recorded which). The receptor set was obtained from a woman aged 30 to 39 who had recovered from COVID-19.

The chain couples TRBV14 to TRBJ2-1; 15 bases align to TRBD2. CDR1 and CDR2 (germline): SGHDN, FVKESK. Trimming cost V 0 bases and J 7 bases; bases outside gene matches: 4. The CDR3 runs 17 residues. The CDR3 spells CASSQEGLAGGRNEQFF. CDR3 sequence (DNA): TGTGCCAGCAGCCAAGAAGGACTAGCGGGGGGGCGTAATGAGCAGTTCTTC.

This clone was found once. The rearrangement joins TRBV28 to TRBJ2-5, with D possibly TRBD2 on 6 matching bases. The CDR3 covers 16 residues. The V end lost 8 bases, the J end lost 1 base, and 20 bases lay between the germline ends. Germline CDR1 is MDHEN and CDR2 is SYDVKM. CDR3 nucleotide sequence: TGTGCCAGCGCTCGGGAGATGTATCCAGGCCAAGAGACCCAGTACTTC. Protein product: CASAREMYPGQETQYF.

The chain recombines TRBV7-2 with TRBJ1-6; 8 nucleotides agree with TRBD1. Germline CDR1 reads SGHTA; CDR2 reads FQGNSA. This CDR3 comprises 13 residues. J was trimmed by 14 bases and V by 0 bases; bases with no gene match: 3. CDR3 amino acids: CASSLADRVTLHF. CDR3 DNA sequence: TGTGCCAGCAGCTTAGCGGACAGGGTCACCCTCCACTTT.

This chain uses TRBV18 with TRBJ1-2; 8 nucleotides match TRBD1. The CDR3 loop spans 15 amino acids. V lost 3 bases to trimming and J lost 6 bases; unmatched junction nucleotides: 9. Germline V lookup: CDR1 KGHSH, CDR2 LQKENI. CDR3 amino acids: CASSPSQGAVNGYTF. In nucleotides, the CDR3 is TGTGCCAGCTCACCGAGCCAGGGGGCGGTAAATGGCTACACCTTC. The complete variable domain, with remaining parts taken from reference TRBV18 and TRBJ1-2, reads NAGVMQNPRHLVRRRGQEARLRCSPMKGHSHVYWYRQLPEEGLKFMVYLQKENIIDESGMPKERFSAEFPKEGPSILRIQQVVRGDSAAYFCASSPSQGAVNGYTFGSGTRLTVV.

The genes are TRBV7-9 and TRBJ2-7; TRBD2 matches at 7 bases. The CDR3 extends over 14 amino acids. Germline values: CDR1 SEHNR, CDR2 FQNEAQ (reference sequence). With 7 bases clipped from V and 3 bases from J, the junction kept 9 bases outside the gene matches. CDR3 sequence (DNA): TGTGCCAGCAATTCGGCGGGGGTGAGCTACGAGCAGTACTTC. Encoded protein: CASNSAGVSYEQYF.

The chain couples TRBV5-1 to TRBJ2-1; TRBD1 is a possible D gene (6 bases). The CDR3 loop spans 15 amino acids. Germline V gives CDR1 SGHRS, CDR2 YFSETQ. V was cut by 3 bases and J by 1 base, with 11 bases left in between. The CDR3 protein is CASSSQDRSYNEQFF. The CDR3 bases are TGCGCCAGCAGCTCTCAGGACAGATCCTACAATGAGCAGTTCTTC.

The chain joins TRBV15 to TRBJ2-1; 7 nucleotides align to TRBD2. In germline, CDR1 is LNHNV, CDR2 YYDKDF (reference sequence). The CDR3 is 15 amino acids. V dropped 0 bases and J dropped 14; count of bases not matched to a gene: 13. The CDR3 DNA is TGTGCCACCAGCAGAGATCTGGGGCTGGGCGGGAGTAAGTTCTTC. This encodes CATSRDLGLGGSKFF.